Below, 20 T cell receptor beta chains from the same sample are listed, as sequenced in a study of beta chain features in type 1 diabetes. The entirety of the isolated RNA underwent reverse transcription, so expressed TCRB transcripts were sequenced. TCRdb's table, derived via immunoSEQ multiplex PCR, lists solely in-frame clones and lacks some. This table holds around 250,000 clones, 25% to 35% found once. Sequenced material: central memory CD4+ T cells from blood. These receptors originate from a man aged 25 to 40 in good health.

The chain combines TRBV25-1 with TRBJ1-3, with a tentative D call TRBD1 (6 bases). V was trimmed by 5 bases and J by 2 bases, leaving 13 bases between them. This CDR3 comprises 15 residues. The germline V gene has CDR1 MGHDK and CDR2 SYGVNS. In nucleotides, the CDR3 is TGTGCCAGCAGTCAGACAGGTGGCACTGGAAACACCATATATTTT. Its translation: CASSQTGGTGNTIYF.

The genes are TRBV29-1 and TRBJ2-3; D uncertain. CDR1 is SQVTM and CDR2 is ANQGSEA in the germline V gene. V dropped 8 bases and J dropped 3 bases, with 6 bases sitting between them. The CDR3 consists of 10 residues. The CDR3 region has the DNA TGCAGCTCCGAAACAGATACGCAGTATTTT. Amino acids: CSSETDTQYF.

This chain connects TRBV5-5 to TRBJ2-3; no clear D gene. Germline V gives CDR1 SGHKS, CDR2 YYEKEE (reference sequence). The CDR3 contains 14 residues. V lost 1 base and J 6 bases, leaving 12 bases between the germline ends. CDR3: CASSLRSVEDTQYF. The CDR3 nucleotides are TGTGCCAGCAGCTTGCGGTCAGTGGAGGATACGCAGTATTTT. The variable domain in full, with the rest retrieved from reference TRBV5-5 and TRBJ2-3, is DAGVTQSPTHLIKTRGQQVTLRCSPISGHKSVSWYQQVLGQGPQFIFQYYEKEERGRGNFPDRFSARQFPNYSSELNVNALLLGDSALYLCASSLRSVEDTQYFGPGTRLTVL.

This clone showed up just a few times. The genes are TRBV13 and TRBJ2-1, with 7 positions matching TRBD1. CDR1 PRHDT and CDR2 FYEKMQ come from the germline V gene (reference sequence). CDR3 size: 15 residues. The ends lost 5 bases at V and 3 bases at J; junction bases unmatched: 7. The CDR3 region is CASSPRQGIYNEQFF. The CDR3 region has the DNA TGTGCCAGCAGCCCCCGACAGGGTATCTACAATGAGCAGTTCTTC.

This clone was counted between two and nine times. This chain joins TRBV7-8 and TRBJ1-2; maybe TRBD1 (5 bases). This CDR3 has 16 amino acids. The germline gives CDR1 SGHVS, CDR2 FQNEAQ. With 1 base removed from V and 8 bases from J, the gap between germline ends came to 20 bases. The CDR3 DNA follows: TGTGCCAGCAGCTTAGTGGGGGACGTGAACCAGGGAGGCTACACCTTC. Its translation: CASSLVGDVNQGGYTF.

This clone was counted ten times or more. This rearrangement joins TRBV6-1 to TRBJ2-6; tentatively, D is TRBD2 (6 bases). The CDR3 is made up of 15 amino acids. Trimming removed 3 bases at V and 0 bases at J, with 6 bases between. Per germline, CDR1 MNHNS and CDR2 SASEGT. CDR3 in DNA: TGTGCCAGCAGTGACGGGGGCTCTGGGGCCAACGTCCTGACTTTC. Translating it yields CASSDGGSGANVLTF.

This clone was seen a single time. Additional DNA sequences in this sample encode the identical CDR3. CDR3 loop: CASSRSGSTDTQYF. CDR3 coding DNA: TGTGCCAGCAGCCGTAGCGGTAGCACAGATACGCAGTATTTT. The V gene is TRBV7-9, the J gene TRBJ2-3, with D possibly TRBD2 on 6 matching bases. The CDR3 is 14 amino acids. Trimming removed 5 bases from V and 0 bases from J, with 9 bases in between. Germline-derived CDR1 and CDR2 are SEHNR and FQNEAQ (reference sequence).

A word on this clone: Different DNA sequences within this sample yield the same CDR3. The chain couples TRBV5-4 to TRBJ2-5; D may be TRBD1 or TRBD2 (5 bases each). This CDR3 region has 14 residues. Germline values: CDR1 SGHNT, CDR2 YYREEE (reference sequence). Deletions cut 2 bases from V and 4 bases from J, with 12 bases between. As DNA, the CDR3 is TGTGCCAGCAGCTTAGAGGGGCCGGGAGAGACCCAGTACTTC. Translation: CASSLEGPGETQYF.

This clone has ten or more counts. Within the sample, other DNA sequences also encode this same CDR3. V gene TRBV29-1 combines with J gene TRBJ1-5, with 7 bases lining up with TRBD1. J lost 6 bases, V lost 5 bases, and 10 bases had no gene match. The CDR3 has 14 amino acids. Germline assignment: CDR1 SQVTM and CDR2 ANQGSEA. The CDR3 region is CSVTTGVIGQPQHF. The DNA of the CDR3 is TGCAGCGTTACTACAGGGGTAATCGGTCAGCCCCAGCATTTT.

The rearrangement joins TRBV27 to TRBJ2-7, with TRBD2 matching 13 bases. V lost 4 bases, J lost 5 bases, and 11 bases stayed unmatched. This CDR3 spans 17 amino acids. The germline V gene encodes CDR1 MNHEY and CDR2 SMNVEV (reference sequence). The CDR3 here is CASSSLSLAGGPNEQYF. CDR3 sequence (DNA): TGTGCCAGCAGTTCCCTCTCACTAGCGGGAGGGCCCAACGAGCAGTACTTC.

CDR3 coding DNA: TGTGCCAGCAGTTCGGCTCCGGGACTAGCCAAAGAGACCCAGTACTTC. It encodes CASSSAPGLAKETQYF. The rearrangement joins TRBV5-5 to TRBJ2-5; TRBD2 matches at 9 bases. Germline V gives CDR1 SGHKS, CDR2 YYEKEE (reference sequence). Trimming removed 5 bases from V and 3 bases from J; junction bases left unmatched: 11. The CDR3 extends over 16 amino acids.

CDR3 protein: CASSLVERGPSYEQYF. In nucleotides, the CDR3 is TGTGCCAGCAGCTTAGTAGAGAGGGGGCCCTCCTACGAGCAGTACTTC. J is TRBJ2-7 and V is TRBV7-9; 7 bases are a match to TRBD1. V was clipped by 1 base and J by 0 bases; unmatched bases: 6. The CDR3 runs 16 residues. CDR1 SEHNR and CDR2 FQNEAQ come from the germline V gene (reference sequence).

This clone was observed a handful of times. V and J are TRBV9 and TRBJ2-7, with unresolved D. The length of the CDR3 is 14 residues. V lost 0 bases and J lost 4, with 11 bases in between. The germline V gene has CDR1 SGDLS and CDR2 YYNGEE. The CDR3 DNA reads TGTGCCAGCAGCGTAGGGGTAGAAGGGTACGAGCAGTACTTC. It translates to CASSVGVEGYEQYF.

The chain joins TRBV29-1 to TRBJ1-5; D unresolved. From germline, CDR1 is SQVTM and CDR2 ANQGSEA. The V gene lost 4 bases and the J gene lost 0 bases, with 7 bases spanning the gap. The CDR3 sequence is 13 residues long. The CDR3 nucleotides read TGCAGCGTTGGGGCAGATAGCAATCAGCCCCAGCATTTT. Encoded protein: CSVGADSNQPQHF.

The chain carries TRBV7-9 and TRBJ2-3; a possible D gene is TRBD2 (6 bases). Trimming took 10 bases from V and 1 from J, leaving 15 bases between them. This CDR3 contains 14 residues. CDR1 and CDR2 from the germline V gene are SEHNR and FQNEAQ (reference sequence). CDR3 bases: TGTGCCAACGCCAGACTAGAGGGCACAGATACGCAGTATTTT. This gives the protein CANARLEGTDTQYF.

The chain recombines TRBV5-1 with TRBJ2-3; D is perhaps TRBD2 (6 bases). Germline CDR1 reads SGHRS; CDR2 reads YFSETQ. The CDR3 extends over 15 amino acids. Deletions cut 4 bases from V and 4 bases from J, with 16 bases between. This CDR3 reads CASSPGELRADTQYF. In DNA form, the CDR3 reads TGCGCCAGCAGCCCGGGAGAACTCAGGGCAGATACGCAGTATTTT. Full variable domain (missing parts from reference TRBV5-1 and TRBJ2-3): KAGVTQTPRYLIKTRGQQVTLSCSPISGHRSVSWYQQTPGQGLQFLFEYFSETQRNKGNFPGRFSGRQFSNSRSEMNVSTLELGDSALYLCASSPGELRADTQYFGPGTRLTVL.

This clone was seen once. The chain couples TRBV7-2 to TRBJ2-7, with 9 bases fitting TRBD2. Germline lookup yields CDR1 SGHTA and CDR2 FQGNSA. This CDR3 region has 14 residues. Trimming at V came to 2 bases and at J to 10 bases, leaving 9 bases not matched to a gene. CDR3 in amino acids: CASSLPGGRAEQYF. As DNA, the CDR3 is TGTGCCAGCAGCTTACCGGGCGGGAGGGCCGAACAGTACTTC.

A few counts support this clone. The J gene is TRBJ1-1, the V gene TRBV18, with unresolved D. From germline, CDR1 is KGHSH and CDR2 LQKENI. V lost 1 base, J lost 5 bases, and 11 bases lay in between. CDR3 length: 14 residues. The chain's CDR3 is CASSPQETDTEAFF. CDR3 nucleotides: TGTGCCAGCTCACCACAAGAGACCGATACTGAAGCTTTCTTT.

This clone appeared a few times. This sequence joins TRBV5-6 and TRBJ2-3; TRBD1 matches 8 bases. J lost 4 bases, V lost 4 bases, and 8 bases had no gene match. The germline V gene has CDR1 SGHDT and CDR2 YYEEEE. This CDR3 contains 15 residues. For the CDR3, the DNA is TGTGCCAGCAGCGACGGACCAGGGGGCGCAGATACGCAGTATTTT. Protein: CASSDGPGGADTQYF.

The V gene is TRBV7-9, the J gene TRBJ2-1; D is perhaps TRBD2 (5 bases). Germline values: CDR1 SEHNR, CDR2 FQNEAQ (reference sequence). The CDR3 is made up of 14 amino acids. The germline V and J ends were trimmed by 5 bases and 8 bases, with 16 bases remaining between them. CDR3 coding DNA: TGTGCCAGCAGCGAAGACGTCGGGGTCGATGAGCAGTTCTTC. This gives the protein CASSEDVGVDEQFF.